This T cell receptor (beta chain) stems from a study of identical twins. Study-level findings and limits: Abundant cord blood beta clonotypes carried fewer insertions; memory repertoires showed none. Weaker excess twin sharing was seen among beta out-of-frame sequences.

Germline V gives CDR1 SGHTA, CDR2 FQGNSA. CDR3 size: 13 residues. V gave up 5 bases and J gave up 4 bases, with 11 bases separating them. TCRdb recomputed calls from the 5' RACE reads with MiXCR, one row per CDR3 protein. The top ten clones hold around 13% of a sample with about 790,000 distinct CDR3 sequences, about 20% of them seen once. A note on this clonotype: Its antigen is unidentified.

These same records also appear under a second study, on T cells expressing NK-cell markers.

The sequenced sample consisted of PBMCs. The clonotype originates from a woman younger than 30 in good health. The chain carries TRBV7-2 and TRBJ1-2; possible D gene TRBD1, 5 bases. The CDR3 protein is CASSPRQRYGYTF. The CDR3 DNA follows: TGTGCCAGCAGCCCTAGACAGCGCTATGGCTACACCTTC.